What follows are 20 T cell receptor beta chains derived from one specimen sequenced in a study of blood T cells in healthy people across ages. For the second PCR, which ran for roughly 6 to 12 cycles, a sample-barcoded 5' primer and a J-beta primer mix were used. From the 5' RACE reads, TCRdb called clonotypes with MiXCR, one entry per CDR3 protein. The repertoire includes 1.2 million to 1.5 million distinct CDR3 sequences, 42% of them detected once, and roughly 7.9% sits in the top ten. Sample: blood. The receptors come from a woman between 18 and 29 years old in good health.

In regard to this clonotype: One end of the junction fails to match germline, which may point to a read error. CDR3 protein: CAGSESTDTQYF. As DNA, the CDR3 is TGTGCCGGCAGCGAAAGCACAGATACGCAGTATTTT. V is TRBV13 and J is TRBJ2-3; D is ambiguous. CDR1 PRHDT and CDR2 FYEKMQ come from the germline V gene (reference sequence). CDR3 size: 12 residues.

CDR3 DNA sequence: TGTGCCAGCACCAAACTAGTAGATTGGACAGATACGCAGTATTTT. It encodes CASTKLVDWTDTQYF. V and J are TRBV14 and TRBJ2-3; D perhaps matches TRBD2 (5 bases). Trimming pared 7 bases from V and 3 bases from J, leaving 17 bases between. The CDR3 totals 15 residues. Germline loops: CDR1 SGHDN, CDR2 FVKESK.

The rearrangement links TRBV18 to TRBJ2-1, with D uncertain. The ends were cut back, 0 bases at V and 7 bases at J, with 16 bases in the middle. Germline V lookup: CDR1 KGHSH, CDR2 LQKENI. The CDR3 is 16 amino acids. DNA of the CDR3: TGTGCCAGCTCACCACCCGGATTAAATGTCGCTAATGAGCAGTTCTTC. The encoded protein is CASSPPGLNVANEQFF.

This clonotype has more than one count but fewer than ten. The chain uses TRBV4-1 and TRBJ2-7, with D unresolved. The CDR3 sequence is 16 residues long. Germline lookup yields CDR1 MGHRA and CDR2 YSYEKL. V was shortened by 0 bases and J by 0 bases, with 12 bases between the two germline ends. CDR3 coding DNA: TGCGCCAGCAGCCAAGATCGTTATGACCCCTCCTACGAGCAGTACTTC. Amino acids: CASSQDRYDPSYEQYF.

This clonotype was observed a handful of times. The V and J genes are TRBV7-9 and TRBJ2-5; D is possibly TRBD2 (6 bases). The germline V and J ends were trimmed by 1 base and 11 bases, with 17 bases remaining between them. From germline, CDR1 is SEHNR and CDR2 FQNEAQ (reference sequence). The length of the CDR3 is 14 residues. This chain's CDR3 is CASSLGGTYNEQYF. CDR3 DNA: TGTGCCAGCAGCTTAGGCGGGACTTACAATGAGCAGTACTTC.

This clonotype was observed many times. V usage is TRBV12-3 or TRBV12-4 and J usage is TRBJ2-1; 8 bases are a match to TRBD2. This CDR3 has 14 amino acids. Trimming took 3 bases from V and 7 from J; bases not matched to a gene: 5. The CDR3 DNA sequence: TGTGCCAGCAGTTTCAGCGGGAGATCTAATGAGCAGTTCTTC. It specifies CASSFSGRSNEQFF.

The chain joins TRBV2 to TRBJ1-6; TRBD1 aligns across 7 bases. CDR1 and CDR2 from the germline V gene are SNHLY and FYNNEI. The CDR3 has 15 amino acids. Losses at the gene ends were 4 bases for V and 7 bases for J; bases not matched to a gene: 7. CDR3 sequence: CASSAEGQRNSPLHF. The CDR3 DNA is TGTGCCAGCAGTGCCGAGGGACAGCGAAATTCACCCCTCCACTTT.

The chain links TRBV12-3 or TRBV12-4 to TRBJ1-6; tentative D call: TRBD1 (6 bases). CDR3 length: 12 amino acids. The germline V and J ends were trimmed by 11 bases and 7 bases, with 12 bases remaining between them. CDR3 protein: CALKGGNSPLHF. The CDR3, as DNA: TGTGCCCTAAAGGGGGGGAATTCACCCCTCCACTTT.

The gene calls are TRBV6-6 and TRBJ2-1, with D unclear. Looked up from germline, CDR1 is MNHNY and CDR2 is SVGAGI (reference sequence). The CDR3 has 17 residues. Trimming pared 7 bases from V and 7 bases from J, leaving 26 bases between. The DNA for the CDR3 is TGTGCCAGCAAAAAAAGGGCGGCCGGTCGGGTGTGGAATGAGCAGTTCTTC. It codes for CASKKRAAGRVWNEQFF.

The rearrangement uses TRBV10-3 and TRBJ1-5; D unclear. The CDR3 contains 15 residues. Germline V lookup: CDR1 ENHRY, CDR2 SYGVKD. Deletions cut 3 bases from V and 5 bases from J, with 14 bases between. The CDR3 DNA sequence: TGTGCCATCAGTGATATCACGGGAAGAGATCAGCCCCAGCATTTT. This translates into CAISDITGRDQPQHF.

CDR3 protein: CASGTRPQGDNYGYTF. The CDR3 DNA is TGTGCCAGCGGGACTCGGCCGCAGGGGGATAACTATGGCTACACCTTC. This sequence joins TRBV12-3 or TRBV12-4 and TRBJ1-2; 7 bases match TRBD1. This CDR3 region has 16 residues. V shed 8 bases, J shed 1 base, and the junction held 13 bases outside the gene matches.

This clonotype showed up just a few times. This chain links TRBV2 with TRBJ2-1, with D possibly being TRBD1 or TRBD2 (5 bases each). V was shortened by 2 bases and J by 4 bases, with 12 bases between the two germline ends. Germline values: CDR1 SNHLY, CDR2 FYNNEI. The CDR3 runs to 15 residues. CDR3 nucleotide sequence: TGTGCCAGCAGTGAACTAGGGACGGCTTACAATGAGCAGTTCTTC. Protein: CASSELGTAYNEQFF. The full variable domain, completed using reference TRBV2 and TRBJ2-1, is EPEVTQTPSHQVTQMGQEVILRCVPISNHLYFYWYRQILGQKVEFLVSFYNNEISEKSEIFDDQFSVERPDGSNFTLKIRSTKLEDSAMYFCASSELGTAYNEQFFGPGTRLTVL.

The V gene is TRBV4-2, the J gene TRBJ1-4; 8 positions agree with TRBD1. After removal of 0 bases from V and 7 bases from J, the junction contained 7 bases not matched to a gene. The CDR3 loop spans 16 amino acids. Germline loops: CDR1 LGHNA, CDR2 YNFKEQ. The CDR3 sequence is CASSQEHGQGSEKLFF. The CDR3 DNA reads TGTGCCAGCAGCCAAGAACACGGACAGGGAAGTGAAAAACTGTTTTTT.

The gene calls are TRBV11-3 and TRBJ2-1; the match to TRBD2 covers 16 bases. The germline gives CDR1 SGHNT, CDR2 YENEEA. The CDR3 runs to 18 residues. J was trimmed by 7 bases and V by 5 bases; bases with no gene match: 11. The CDR3 region has the DNA TGTGCCAGCAGCCGGTCGGTGGGGGGACTAGCGGGGGGGAATGAGCAGTTCTTC. Translated, it gives CASSRSVGGLAGGNEQFF.

The chain recombines TRBV6-5 with TRBJ2-7, with D tentatively TRBD1 (6 bases). V lost 2 bases, J lost 5 bases, and 13 bases lay in between. Germline loops: CDR1 MNHEY, CDR2 SVGAGI. The CDR3 totals 14 residues. CDR3 bases: TGTGCCAGCAGTTACACAGGGTCGATCGACGAGCAGTACTTC. Protein product: CASSYTGSIDEQYF.

J is TRBJ1-1 and V is TRBV20-1, with D maybe TRBD1 (6 bases). V was pared by 6 bases and J by 0 bases, with 11 bases between. This CDR3 is built from 13 residues. Germline V gene data show CDR1 as DFQATT and CDR2 as SNEGSKA (reference sequence). The DNA of the CDR3 is TGCAGTGCAACCCGGGACATGAACACTGAAGCTTTCTTT. Translated, it gives CSATRDMNTEAFF.

The rearrangement joins TRBV3-1 to TRBJ2-7; 7 bases match TRBD2. The end of the DNA fits TRBJ2-5 better, so the J call may be wrong. Germline V gene lookup returns CDR1 LGHDT and CDR2 YNNKEL (reference sequence). The CDR3 runs 15 residues. In nucleotides, the CDR3 is TGTGCCAGCAGCCAATTGGGGGGGGGGGAAGAGACCCAGTACTTC. It specifies CASSQLGGGEETQYF.

In the case of this clonotype: Possible read error: a much larger clone is one base away. The V call is TRBV14, the J call TRBJ2-5; 8 bases agree with TRBD2. The CDR3 spans 16 residues. From germline, CDR1 is SGHDN and CDR2 FVKESK. For the CDR3, the DNA is TGTGCCAGCGGCCAAGAGTTCACAGCGGGAGTTGAGACCCAGTACTTC. Protein product: CASGQEFTAGVETQYF.

The chain combines TRBV5-6 with TRBJ1-2; D is possibly TRBD1 (6 bases). V was shortened by 4 bases and J by 5 bases, with 18 bases between the two germline ends. CDR3 length: 15 amino acids. Looked up from germline, CDR1 is SGHDT and CDR2 is YYEEEE. This CDR3 reads CASSRQGGQGYGYTF. The DNA of the CDR3 is TGTGCCAGCAGCCGTCAAGGGGGTCAGGGGTATGGCTACACCTTC.

This clonotype was detected many times. This sequence joins TRBV7-2 and TRBJ2-5; D may be TRBD2 (5 bases). The CDR3 length is 14 residues. Germline CDR1 and CDR2: SGHTA and FQGNSA. The V end was cut by 4 bases, the J end by 2 bases, with 11 bases between. The CDR3 spells CASSSGLVQETQYF. In DNA, the CDR3 is TGTGCCAGCAGCTCCGGACTTGTTCAAGAGACCCAGTACTTC.